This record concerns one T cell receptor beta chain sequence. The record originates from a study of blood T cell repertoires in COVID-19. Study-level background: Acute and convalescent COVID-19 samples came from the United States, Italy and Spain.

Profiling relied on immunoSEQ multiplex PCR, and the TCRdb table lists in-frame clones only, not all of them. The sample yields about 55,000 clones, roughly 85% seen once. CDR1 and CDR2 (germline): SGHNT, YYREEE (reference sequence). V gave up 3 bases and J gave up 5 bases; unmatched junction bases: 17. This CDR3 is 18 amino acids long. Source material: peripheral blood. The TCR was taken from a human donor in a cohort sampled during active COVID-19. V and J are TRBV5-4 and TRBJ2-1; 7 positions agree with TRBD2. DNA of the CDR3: TGTGCCAGCAGCTCCCTAGGGGCGGGAGCCCCCATAAACAATGAGCAGTTCTTC. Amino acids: CASSSLGAGAPINNEQFF. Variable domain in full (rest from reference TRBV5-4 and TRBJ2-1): ETGVTQSPTHLIKTRGQQVTLRCSSQSGHNTVSWYQQALGQGPQFIFQYYREEENGRGNFPPRFSGLQFPNYSSELNVNALELDDSALYLCASSSLGAGAPINNEQFFGPGTRLTVL.